This passage covers 11 T cell receptor beta chains from one sample sequenced in a study of long-term antiretroviral therapy in people with HIV. The libraries were made with immunoSEQ v3.0 at survey level. Using immunoSEQ multiplex PCR, the repertoire was profiled, and TCRdb retains in-frame clones only, with some absent. The sample includes some 16,000 clones, 85% to 90% of them seen just once. The sample was unsorted PBMCs, taken 0.7 years before starting antiretroviral therapy. The receptors derive from a man aged 50-60 years with HIV.

The rearrangement links TRBV18 to TRBJ2-3, with 10 nucleotides matching TRBD1. After removal of 6 bases from V and 4 bases from J, the junction contained 16 bases not matched to a gene. The germline V gene has CDR1 KGHSH and CDR2 LQKENI. The CDR3 consists of 18 residues. The CDR3 nucleotides read TGTGCCAGCTCCCCTCTAAGCTCGGTGACAGGGGGCTCAGATACGCAGTATTTT. Residues: CASSPLSSVTGGSDTQYF. Using reference TRBV18 and TRBJ2-3 for the parts outside the CDR3, the full variable domain is NAGVMQNPRHLVRRRGQEARLRCSPMKGHSHVYWYRQLPEEGLKFMVYLQKENIIDESGMPKERFSAEFPKEGPSILRIQQVVRGDSAAYFCASSPLSSVTGGSDTQYFGPGTRLTVL.

The chain carries TRBV6-4 and TRBJ2-1, with 9 bases aligning to TRBD2. The CDR3 sequence is 15 residues long. The germline V gene encodes CDR1 MRHNA and CDR2 SNTAGT. The V gene end was trimmed by 6 bases and the J gene end by 8 bases; junction bases not matched to a gene: 11. The CDR3 here is CASSVGLAGRDEQFF. The CDR3, as DNA: TGTGCCAGCAGCGTCGGTCTAGCGGGGAGAGATGAGCAGTTCTTC.

This clone has just one count. The V gene is TRBV4-1, the J gene TRBJ1-3; D gene ambiguous. With 0 bases removed from V and 1 base from J, the gap between germline ends came to 7 bases. This CDR3 is built from 15 residues. The germline V gene encodes CDR1 MGHRA and CDR2 YSYEKL. CDR3 amino acids: CASSQEAPSGNTIYF. DNA of the CDR3: TGCGCCAGCAGCCAAGAAGCACCATCTGGAAACACCATATATTTT.

The V and J genes are TRBV6-5 and TRBJ1-2, with 8 nucleotides matching TRBD1. The CDR3 loop spans 13 amino acids. J gave up 7 bases and V 6 bases, and 7 bases lay outside the gene matches. Germline V gives CDR1 MNHEY, CDR2 SVGAGI. The DNA of the CDR3 is TGTGCCAGCAGAGCTACAGGGGGGTCTGGCTACACCTTC. Its protein product is CASRATGGSGYTF.

V is TRBV18 and J is TRBJ1-3, with 7 bases lining up with TRBD1. The germline V gene has CDR1 KGHSH and CDR2 LQKENI. The CDR3 is made up of 17 amino acids. Germline trimming cut 4 bases from V and 1 base from J; bases unmatched to any gene: 10. The CDR3 sequence: CASSLMTGMSSGNTIYF. CDR3 nucleotide sequence: TGTGCCAGCTCACTTATGACAGGGATGAGTTCTGGAAACACCATATATTTT. Filled out from reference TRBV18 and TRBJ1-3, the complete variable domain reads NAGVMQNPRHLVRRRGQEARLRCSPMKGHSHVYWYRQLPEEGLKFMVYLQKENIIDESGMPKERFSAEFPKEGPSILRIQQVVRGDSAAYFCASSLMTGMSSGNTIYFGEGSWLTVV.

The chain recombines TRBV10-2 with TRBJ2-1; D possibly corresponds to TRBD1 (6 bases). The CDR3 totals 11 residues. CDR1 is WSHSY, CDR2 SAAADI, per germline. Trimming cost V 7 bases and J 12 bases, with 13 bases left between them. CDR3 protein: CASKQDSRQFF. For the CDR3, the DNA is TGCGCCAGCAAACAGGACAGTAGGCAGTTCTTC.

This clone has a single count. The chain is built from TRBV9 and TRBJ2-7, with 8 bases that match TRBD1. The length of the CDR3 is 15 residues. With V trimmed by 4 bases and J by 1 base, 7 bases remained unmatched. Germline V lookup: CDR1 SGDLS, CDR2 YYNGEE. CDR3 in DNA: TGTGCCAGCAGCAAAACAGGGGGAATGTCCTACGAGCAGTACTTC. Amino acids: CASSKTGGMSYEQYF.

This clone was counted a single time. The V gene is TRBV7-9, the J gene TRBJ2-7; D assignment may be TRBD1 or TRBD2 (5 bases each). The CDR3 is 16 residues long. V lost 3 bases and J lost 3, with 18 bases in between. From germline, CDR1 is SEHNR and CDR2 FQNEAQ (reference sequence). The CDR3 coding sequence is TGTGCCAGCAGCTTTCTCCCCGGGACGGCTTTCTACGAGCAGTACTTC. It is translated as CASSFLPGTAFYEQYF. The complete variable domain, with remaining parts taken from reference TRBV7-9 and TRBJ2-7, reads DTGVSQNPRHKITKRGQNVTFRCDPISEHNRLYWYRQTLGQGPEFLTYFQNEAQLEKSRLLSDRFSAERPKGSFSTLEIQRTEQGDSAMYLCASSFLPGTAFYEQYFGPGTRLTVT.

The chain links TRBV11-3 to TRBJ1-3; no clear D. The germline V and J ends were trimmed by 5 bases and 0 bases, with 8 bases remaining between them. CDR1 is SGHNT, CDR2 YENEEA, per germline. The CDR3 extends over 14 amino acids. The CDR3, as DNA: TGTGCCAGCAGCCGTGGAGGCTCTGGAAACACCATATATTTT. It translates to CASSRGGSGNTIYF.

The V gene is TRBV6-5, the J gene TRBJ2-7, with D uncertain. With 5 bases removed from V and 3 bases from J, the gap between germline ends came to 14 bases. The CDR3 totals 14 residues. Germline CDR1 is MNHEY and CDR2 is SVGAGI. The CDR3 spells CASSEEVFSYEQYF. The CDR3 DNA reads TGTGCCAGCAGTGAGGAAGTTTTCAGCTACGAGCAGTACTTC.

This CDR3 is CASSLEGATYTEAFF. CDR3 coding DNA: TGTGCCAGCAGTTTAGAAGGGGCCACCTACACTGAAGCTTTCTTT. The chain has TRBV6-6 and TRBJ1-1, with D perhaps TRBD1 (5 bases). Germline CDR1 MNHNY, CDR2 SVGAGI (reference sequence). Trimming cost V 4 bases and J 3 bases, with 15 bases left between them. CDR3 size: 15 residues.